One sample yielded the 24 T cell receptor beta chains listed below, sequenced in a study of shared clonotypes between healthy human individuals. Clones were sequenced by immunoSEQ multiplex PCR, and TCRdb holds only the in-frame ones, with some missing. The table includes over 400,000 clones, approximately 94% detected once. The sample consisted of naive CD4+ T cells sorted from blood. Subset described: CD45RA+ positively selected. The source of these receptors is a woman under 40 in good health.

The CDR3 spells CASSQEGGVGANVLTF. CDR3 in DNA: TGCGCCAGCAGCCAAGAGGGAGGGGTCGGGGCCAACGTCCTGACTTTC. This chain connects TRBV4-1 to TRBJ2-6; 7 bases map to TRBD2. CDR3 size: 16 residues. Trimming cost V 0 bases and J 4 bases; bases outside gene matches: 3. Germline loops: CDR1 MGHRA, CDR2 YSYEKL.

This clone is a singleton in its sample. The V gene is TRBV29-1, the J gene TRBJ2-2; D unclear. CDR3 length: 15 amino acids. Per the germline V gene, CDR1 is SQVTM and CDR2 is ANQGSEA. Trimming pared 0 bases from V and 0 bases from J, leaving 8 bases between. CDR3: CSVEDSTANTGELFF. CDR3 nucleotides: TGCAGCGTTGAAGATTCGACGGCGAACACCGGGGAGCTGTTTTTT.

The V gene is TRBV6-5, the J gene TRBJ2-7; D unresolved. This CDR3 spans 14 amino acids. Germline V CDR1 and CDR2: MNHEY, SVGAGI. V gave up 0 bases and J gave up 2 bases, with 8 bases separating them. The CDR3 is CASSYSRRAYEQYF. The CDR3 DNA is TGTGCCAGCAGTTACTCGAGGCGAGCCTACGAGCAGTACTTC.

DNA of the CDR3: TGTGCCAGCAGTTTATTAACAGGGGGCGTCGAGCAGTACTTC. Residues: CASSLLTGGVEQYF. This rearrangement joins TRBV27 to TRBJ2-7, with 9 bases identical to TRBD1. There are 14 residues in the CDR3. Looked up from germline, CDR1 is MNHEY and CDR2 is SMNVEV (reference sequence). V shed 1 base, J shed 6 bases, and the junction held 4 bases outside the gene matches.

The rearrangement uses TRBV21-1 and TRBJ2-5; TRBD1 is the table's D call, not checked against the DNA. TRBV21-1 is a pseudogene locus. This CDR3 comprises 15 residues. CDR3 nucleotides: TGTGCCAGCAGCAAAACCCGGGACAGGTCATGGACCCAGTACTTC. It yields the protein CASSKTRDRSWTQYF.

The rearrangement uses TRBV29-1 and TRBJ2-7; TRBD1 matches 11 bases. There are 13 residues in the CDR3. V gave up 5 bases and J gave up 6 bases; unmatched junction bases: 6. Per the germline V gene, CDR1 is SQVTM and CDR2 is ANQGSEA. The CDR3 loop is CSVKDRGHGEQYF. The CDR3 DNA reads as TGCAGCGTTAAGGACAGGGGGCACGGCGAGCAGTACTTC.

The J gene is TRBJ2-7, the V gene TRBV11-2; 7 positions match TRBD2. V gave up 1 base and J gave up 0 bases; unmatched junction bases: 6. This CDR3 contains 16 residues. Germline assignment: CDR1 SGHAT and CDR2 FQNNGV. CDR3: CASSLASSGASYEQYF. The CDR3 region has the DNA TGTGCCAGCAGCTTAGCTTCTAGCGGAGCCTCCTACGAGCAGTACTTC.

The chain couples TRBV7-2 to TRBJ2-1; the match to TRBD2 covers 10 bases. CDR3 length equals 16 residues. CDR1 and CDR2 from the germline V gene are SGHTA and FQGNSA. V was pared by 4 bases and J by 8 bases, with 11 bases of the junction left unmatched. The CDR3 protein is CASSSQGSGRADEQFF. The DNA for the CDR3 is TGTGCCAGCAGCTCCCAAGGGAGCGGGAGGGCCGATGAGCAGTTCTTC.

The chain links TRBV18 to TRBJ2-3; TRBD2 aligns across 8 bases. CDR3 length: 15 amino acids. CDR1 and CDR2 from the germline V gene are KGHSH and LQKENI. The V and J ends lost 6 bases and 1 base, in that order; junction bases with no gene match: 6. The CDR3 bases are TGTGCCAGCTCTCTCTTAGCGGGGCGCACAGATACGCAGTATTTT. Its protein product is CASSLLAGRTDTQYF.

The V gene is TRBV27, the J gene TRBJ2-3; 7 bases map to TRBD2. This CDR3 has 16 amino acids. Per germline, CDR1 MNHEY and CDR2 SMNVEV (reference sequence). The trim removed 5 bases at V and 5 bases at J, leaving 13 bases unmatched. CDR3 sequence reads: CASSAAPTSAGDTQYF. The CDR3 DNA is TGTGCCAGCAGTGCCGCGCCAACTAGCGCGGGAGATACGCAGTATTTT.

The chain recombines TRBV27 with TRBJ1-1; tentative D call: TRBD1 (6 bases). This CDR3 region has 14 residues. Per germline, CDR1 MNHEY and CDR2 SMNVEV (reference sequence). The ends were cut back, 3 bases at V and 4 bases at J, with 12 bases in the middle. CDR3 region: CASSFRGGPTEAFF. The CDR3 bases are TGTGCCAGCAGTTTCCGAGGGGGTCCCACTGAAGCTTTCTTT.

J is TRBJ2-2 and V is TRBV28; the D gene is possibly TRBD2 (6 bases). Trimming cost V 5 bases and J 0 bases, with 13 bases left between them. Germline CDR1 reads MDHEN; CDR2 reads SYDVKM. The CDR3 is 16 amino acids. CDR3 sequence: CASSLRTTANTGELFF. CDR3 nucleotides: TGTGCCAGCAGTCTCAGGACTACCGCGAACACCGGGGAGCTGTTTTTT.

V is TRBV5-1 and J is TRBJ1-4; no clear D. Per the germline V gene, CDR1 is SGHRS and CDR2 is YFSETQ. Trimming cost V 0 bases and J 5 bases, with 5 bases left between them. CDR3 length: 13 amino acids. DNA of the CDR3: TGCGCCAGCAGCTTGGTTGGGAATGAAAAACTGTTTTTT. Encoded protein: CASSLVGNEKLFF.

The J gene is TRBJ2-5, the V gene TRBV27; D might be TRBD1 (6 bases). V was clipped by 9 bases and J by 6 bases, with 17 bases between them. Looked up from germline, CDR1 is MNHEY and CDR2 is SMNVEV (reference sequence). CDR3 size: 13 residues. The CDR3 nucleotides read TGTGCCAGTGCCTTTAACGGGGACAAGACCCAGTACTTC. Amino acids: CASAFNGDKTQYF.

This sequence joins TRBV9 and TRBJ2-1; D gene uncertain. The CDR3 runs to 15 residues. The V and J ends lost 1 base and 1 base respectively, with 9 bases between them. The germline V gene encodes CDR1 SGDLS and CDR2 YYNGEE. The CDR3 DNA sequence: TGTGCCAGCAGCGTATTCATCTCGTCCTACAATGAGCAGTTCTTC. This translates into CASSVFISSYNEQFF.

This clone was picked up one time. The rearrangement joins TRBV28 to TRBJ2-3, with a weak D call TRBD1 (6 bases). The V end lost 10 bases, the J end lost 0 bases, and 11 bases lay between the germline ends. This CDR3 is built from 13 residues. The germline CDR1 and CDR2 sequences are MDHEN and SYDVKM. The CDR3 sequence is CATKGGSTDTQYF. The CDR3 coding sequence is TGTGCCACCAAAGGGGGTAGCACAGATACGCAGTATTTT.

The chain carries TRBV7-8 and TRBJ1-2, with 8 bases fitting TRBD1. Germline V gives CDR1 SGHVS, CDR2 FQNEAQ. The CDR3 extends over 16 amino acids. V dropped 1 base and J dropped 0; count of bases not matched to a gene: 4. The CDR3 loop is CASSLVPTGANYGYTF. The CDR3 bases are TGTGCCAGCAGCTTAGTTCCGACAGGGGCTAACTATGGCTACACCTTC.

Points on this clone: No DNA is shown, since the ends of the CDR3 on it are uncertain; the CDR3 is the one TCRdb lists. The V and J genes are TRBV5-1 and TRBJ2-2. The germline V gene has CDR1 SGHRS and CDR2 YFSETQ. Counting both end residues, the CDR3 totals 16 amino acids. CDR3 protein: CASSFISVGNTGELFF.

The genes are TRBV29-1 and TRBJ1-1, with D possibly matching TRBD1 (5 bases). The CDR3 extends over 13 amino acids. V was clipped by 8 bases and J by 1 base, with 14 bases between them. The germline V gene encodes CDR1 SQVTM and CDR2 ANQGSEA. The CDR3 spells CSSDDRKNTEAFF. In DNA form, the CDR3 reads TGCAGCAGTGACGACAGAAAGAACACTGAAGCTTTCTTT. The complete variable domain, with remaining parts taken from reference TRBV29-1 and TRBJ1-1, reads SAVISQKPSRDICQRGTSLTIQCQVDSQVTMMFWYRQQPGQSLTLIATANQGSEATYESGFVIDKFPISRPNLTFSTLTVSNMSPEDSSIYLCSSDDRKNTEAFFGQGTRLTVV.

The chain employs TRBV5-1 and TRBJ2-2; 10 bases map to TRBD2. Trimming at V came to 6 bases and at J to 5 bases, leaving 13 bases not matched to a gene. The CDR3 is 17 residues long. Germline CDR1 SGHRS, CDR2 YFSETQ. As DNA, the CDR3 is TGCGCCAGCACCGGACTAGCGGACCTGTTTGTAACCGGGGAGCTGTTTTTT. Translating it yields CASTGLADLFVTGELFF.

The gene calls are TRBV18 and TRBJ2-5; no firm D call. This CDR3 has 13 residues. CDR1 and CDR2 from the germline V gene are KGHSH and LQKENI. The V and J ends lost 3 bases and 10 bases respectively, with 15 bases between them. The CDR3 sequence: CASSPERSGGQYF. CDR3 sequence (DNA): TGTGCCAGCTCACCGGAAAGATCTGGCGGCCAGTACTTC.

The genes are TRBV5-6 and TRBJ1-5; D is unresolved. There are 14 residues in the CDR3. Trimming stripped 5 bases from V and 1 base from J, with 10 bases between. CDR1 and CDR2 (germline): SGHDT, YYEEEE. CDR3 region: CASRMGGSNQPQHF. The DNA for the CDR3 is TGTGCCAGCAGAATGGGAGGGAGCAATCAGCCCCAGCATTTT.

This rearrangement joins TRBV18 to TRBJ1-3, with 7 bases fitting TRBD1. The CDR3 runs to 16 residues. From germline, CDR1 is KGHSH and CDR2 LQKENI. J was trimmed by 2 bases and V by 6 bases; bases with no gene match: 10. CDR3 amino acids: CASSNPGQLAGNTIYF. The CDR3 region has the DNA TGTGCCAGCTCGAATCCGGGACAGTTAGCTGGAAACACCATATATTTT.

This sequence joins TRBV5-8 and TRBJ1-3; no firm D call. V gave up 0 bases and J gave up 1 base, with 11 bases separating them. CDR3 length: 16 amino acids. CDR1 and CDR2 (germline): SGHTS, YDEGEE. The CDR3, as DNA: TGTGCCAGCAGCTTGGCCAAGACGAATTCTGGAAACACCATATATTTT. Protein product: CASSLAKTNSGNTIYF.